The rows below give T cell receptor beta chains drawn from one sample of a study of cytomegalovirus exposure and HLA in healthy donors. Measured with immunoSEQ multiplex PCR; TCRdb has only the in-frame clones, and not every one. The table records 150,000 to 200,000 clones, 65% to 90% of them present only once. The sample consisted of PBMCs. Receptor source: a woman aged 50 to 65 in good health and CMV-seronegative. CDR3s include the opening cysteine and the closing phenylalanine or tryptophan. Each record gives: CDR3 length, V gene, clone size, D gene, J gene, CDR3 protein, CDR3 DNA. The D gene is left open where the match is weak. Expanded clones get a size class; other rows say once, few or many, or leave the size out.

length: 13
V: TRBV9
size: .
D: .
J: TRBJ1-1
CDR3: CASSVARNTEAFF
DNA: TGTGCCAGCAGCGTAGCTAGAAACACTGAAGCTTTCTTT

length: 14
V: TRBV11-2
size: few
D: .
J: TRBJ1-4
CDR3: CASSPRTGREKLFF
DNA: TGTGCCAGCAGCCCTCGAACAGGACGGGAAAAACTGTTTTTT

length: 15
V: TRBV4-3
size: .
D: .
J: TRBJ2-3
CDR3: CASSQDWRGTDTQYF
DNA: TGCGCCAGCAGCCAAGATTGGAGGGGCACAGATACGCAGTATTTT

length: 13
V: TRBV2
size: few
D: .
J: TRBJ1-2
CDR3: CASSEGADYGYTF
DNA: TGTGCCAGCAGTGAAGGGGCAGACTATGGCTACACCTTC

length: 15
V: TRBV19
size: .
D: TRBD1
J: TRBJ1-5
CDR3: CASSRGQGAVQPQHF
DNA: TGTGCCAGTAGTAGAGGACAGGGGGCGGTTCAGCCCCAGCATTTT

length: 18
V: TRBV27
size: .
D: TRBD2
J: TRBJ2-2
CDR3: CASKISGGRDVNTGELFF
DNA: TGTGCCAGCAAAATTTCGGGCGGGAGGGACGTAAACACCGGGGAGCTGTTTTTT

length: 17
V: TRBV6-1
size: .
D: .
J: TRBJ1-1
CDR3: CASSGSGGNPPRTEAFF
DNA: TGTGCCAGCAGTGGTTCGGGGGGCAACCCCCCGCGCACTGAAGCTTTCTTT

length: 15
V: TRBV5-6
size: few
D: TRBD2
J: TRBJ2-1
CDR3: CASSLGIAGHNEQFF
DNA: TGTGCCAGCAGCTTGGGGATAGCGGGTCACAATGAGCAGTTCTTC

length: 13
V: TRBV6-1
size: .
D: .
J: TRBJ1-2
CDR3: CASSEGPLYGYTF
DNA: TGTGCCAGCAGTGAAGGGCCTCTTTATGGCTACACCTTC

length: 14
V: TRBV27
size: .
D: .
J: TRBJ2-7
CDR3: CASSLAGTRYEQYF
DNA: TGTGCCAGCAGCCTCGCCGGGACTCGCTACGAGCAGTACTTC

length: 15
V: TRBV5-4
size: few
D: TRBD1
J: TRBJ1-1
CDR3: CASSLISGGATEAFF
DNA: TGTGCCAGCAGCTTGATCTCAGGGGGCGCCACTGAAGCTTTCTTT

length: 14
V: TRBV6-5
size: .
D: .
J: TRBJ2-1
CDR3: CASSYRGIYNEQFF
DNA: TGTGCCAGCAGTTACAGGGGTATCTACAATGAGCAGTTCTTC

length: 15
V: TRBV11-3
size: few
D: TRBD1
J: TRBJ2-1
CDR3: CASNDWTGRTNEQFF
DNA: TGTGCCAGCAACGATTGGACAGGACGAACCAATGAGCAGTTCTTC

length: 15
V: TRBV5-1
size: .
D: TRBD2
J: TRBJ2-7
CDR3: CASSLDSGRTYEQYF
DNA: TGCGCCAGCAGCTTGGATAGCGGGAGAACATACGAGCAGTACTTC

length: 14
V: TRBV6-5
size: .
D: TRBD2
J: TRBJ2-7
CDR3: CASSPLAVPYEQYF
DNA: TGTGCCAGCAGTCCCCTAGCGGTACCCTACGAGCAGTACTTC

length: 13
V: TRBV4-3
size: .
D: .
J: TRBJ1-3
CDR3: CASSQDRGNTIYF
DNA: TGCGCCAGCAGCCAAGATCGGGGAAACACCATATATTTT

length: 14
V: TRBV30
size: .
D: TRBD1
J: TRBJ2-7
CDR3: CAWRPTGANYEQYF
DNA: TGTGCCTGGAGACCGACAGGGGCCAACTACGAGCAGTACTTC

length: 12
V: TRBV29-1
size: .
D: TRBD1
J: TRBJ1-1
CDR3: CSVGQVNTEAFF
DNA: TGCAGCGTGGGACAGGTTAACACTGAAGCTTTCTTT

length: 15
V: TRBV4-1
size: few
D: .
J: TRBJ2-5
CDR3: CASRNDRGSQETQYF
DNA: TGCGCCAGCAGGAACGACCGCGGGTCCCAAGAGACCCAGTACTTC

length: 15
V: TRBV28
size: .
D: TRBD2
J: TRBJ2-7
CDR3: CASSLRGGGTYEQYF
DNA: TGTGCCAGCAGTTTGAGGGGCGGGGGAACCTACGAGCAGTACTTC

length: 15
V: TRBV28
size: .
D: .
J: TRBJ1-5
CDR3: CASSLYQNSNQPQHF
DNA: TGTGCCAGCAGTCTTTATCAGAATAGCAATCAGCCCCAGCATTTT

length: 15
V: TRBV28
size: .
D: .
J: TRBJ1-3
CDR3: CASSSITGSGNTIYF
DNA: TGTGCCAGCAGTTCGATCACTGGCTCTGGAAACACCATATATTTT

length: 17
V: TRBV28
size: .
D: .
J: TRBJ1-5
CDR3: CASSLAFGAYSNQPQHF
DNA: TGTGCCAGCAGTTTAGCATTTGGGGCTTATAGCAATCAGCCCCAGCATTTT

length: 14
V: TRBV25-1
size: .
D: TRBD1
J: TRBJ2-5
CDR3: CASSVQGAGETQYF
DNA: TGTGCCAGCAGTGTCCAGGGGGCGGGAGAGACCCAGTACTTC

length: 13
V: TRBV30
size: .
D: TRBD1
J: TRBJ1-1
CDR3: CAWRQGLNTEAFF
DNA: TGTGCCTGGAGACAGGGGTTGAACACTGAAGCTTTCTTT

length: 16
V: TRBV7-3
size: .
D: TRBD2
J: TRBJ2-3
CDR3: CASSWSSGGQGDTQYF
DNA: TGTGCCAGCAGCTGGAGTTCGGGAGGGCAAGGAGATACGCAGTATTTT

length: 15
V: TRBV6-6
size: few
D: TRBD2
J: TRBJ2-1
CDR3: CASSKLAETYNEQFF
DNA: TGTGCCAGCAGTAAACTAGCGGAAACCTACAATGAGCAGTTCTTC

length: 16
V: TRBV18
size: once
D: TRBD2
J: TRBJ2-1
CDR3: CASSPRLAGSWNEQFF
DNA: TGTGCCAGCTCACCAAGGTTAGCGGGATCGTGGAATGAGCAGTTCTTC

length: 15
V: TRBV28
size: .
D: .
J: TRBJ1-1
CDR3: CATAGGGSPGTEAFF
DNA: TGTGCCACTGCGGGGGGGGGAAGCCCAGGGACTGAAGCTTTCTTT

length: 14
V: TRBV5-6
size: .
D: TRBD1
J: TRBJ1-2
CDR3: CASSLTGGVYGYTF
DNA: TGTGCCAGCAGCTTAACAGGGGGGGTCTATGGCTACACCTTC

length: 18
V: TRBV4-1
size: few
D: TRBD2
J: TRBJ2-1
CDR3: CASSQDGAGRESYNEQFF
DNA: TGCGCCAGCAGCCAAGACGGGGCCGGGCGGGAGTCCTACAATGAGCAGTTCTTC

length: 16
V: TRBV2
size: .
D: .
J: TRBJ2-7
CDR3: CASSEAPGRTGSEQYF
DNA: TGTGCCAGCAGTGAAGCGCCCGGTAGGACTGGGAGCGAGCAGTACTTC

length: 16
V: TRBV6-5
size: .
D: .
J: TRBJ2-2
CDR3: CASSYSPSGNTGELFF
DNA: TGTGCCAGCAGTTACTCTCCCAGCGGGAACACCGGGGAGCTGTTTTTT

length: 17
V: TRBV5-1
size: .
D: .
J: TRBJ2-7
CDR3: CASSLALVAGERYEQYF
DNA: TGCGCCAGCAGCTTGGCCCTCGTAGCCGGGGAGAGGTACGAGCAGTACTTC

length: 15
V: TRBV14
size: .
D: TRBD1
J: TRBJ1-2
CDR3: CASSHFGQGGMSYTF
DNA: TGTGCCAGCAGCCACTTCGGACAGGGAGGGATGAGCTACACCTTC

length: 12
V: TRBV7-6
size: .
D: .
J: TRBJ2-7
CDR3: CASSSQVGEQYF
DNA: TGTGCCAGCAGCTCCCAGGTTGGGGAGCAGTACTTC

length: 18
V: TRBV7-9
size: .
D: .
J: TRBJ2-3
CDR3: CASSLDVNSRGFTDTQYF
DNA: TGTGCCAGCAGCTTAGACGTTAATTCTAGGGGATTCACAGATACGCAGTATTTT

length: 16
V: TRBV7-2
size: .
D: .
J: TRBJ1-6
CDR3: CASSPQAGGNNSPLHF
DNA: TGTGCCAGCAGCCCCCAGGCCGGAGGGAATAATTCACCCCTCCACTTT

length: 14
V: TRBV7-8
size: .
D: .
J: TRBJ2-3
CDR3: CASSLTRRTDTQYF
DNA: TGTGCCAGCAGCTTGACTAGACGGACAGATACGCAGTATTTT

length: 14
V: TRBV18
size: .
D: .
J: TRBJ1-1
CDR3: CASSPGQMNTEAFF
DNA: TGTGCCAGCTCACCAGGACAGATGAACACTGAAGCTTTCTTT

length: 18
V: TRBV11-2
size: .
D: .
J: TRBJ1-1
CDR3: CASSLGAEAAILNTEAFF
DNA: TGTGCCAGCAGCTTGGGGGCCGAAGCCGCGATATTGAACACTGAAGCTTTCTTT

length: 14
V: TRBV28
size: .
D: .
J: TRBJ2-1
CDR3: CASTYGEGYNEQFF
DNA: TGTGCCAGCACCTACGGAGAAGGATACAATGAGCAGTTCTTC

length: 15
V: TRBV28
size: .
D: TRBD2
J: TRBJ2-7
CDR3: CASVTGTSGSYEQYF
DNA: TGTGCCAGCGTAACCGGGACTAGCGGGAGCTACGAGCAGTACTTC

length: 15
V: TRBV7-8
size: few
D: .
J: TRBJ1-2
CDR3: CASSDAGRSNYGYTF
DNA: TGTGCCAGCAGCGACGCGGGCCGGTCTAACTATGGCTACACCTTC

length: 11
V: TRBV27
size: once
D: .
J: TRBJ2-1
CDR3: CASSQYNEQFF
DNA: TGTGCCAGCAGCCAATACAATGAGCAGTTCTTC

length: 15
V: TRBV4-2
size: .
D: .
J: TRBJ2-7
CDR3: CASSQDLARTYEQYF
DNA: TGTGCCAGCAGCCAAGATTTAGCAAGAACCTACGAGCAGTACTTC

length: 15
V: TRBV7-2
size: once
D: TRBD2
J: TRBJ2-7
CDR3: CTSSPAGEWDYEQYF
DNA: TGTACCAGCAGCCCAGCGGGAGAATGGGACTACGAGCAGTACTTC

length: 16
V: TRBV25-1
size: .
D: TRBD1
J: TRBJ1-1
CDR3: CASSAINRGRNTEAFF
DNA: TGTGCCAGCAGTGCGATAAACAGGGGGAGGAACACTGAAGCTTTCTTT